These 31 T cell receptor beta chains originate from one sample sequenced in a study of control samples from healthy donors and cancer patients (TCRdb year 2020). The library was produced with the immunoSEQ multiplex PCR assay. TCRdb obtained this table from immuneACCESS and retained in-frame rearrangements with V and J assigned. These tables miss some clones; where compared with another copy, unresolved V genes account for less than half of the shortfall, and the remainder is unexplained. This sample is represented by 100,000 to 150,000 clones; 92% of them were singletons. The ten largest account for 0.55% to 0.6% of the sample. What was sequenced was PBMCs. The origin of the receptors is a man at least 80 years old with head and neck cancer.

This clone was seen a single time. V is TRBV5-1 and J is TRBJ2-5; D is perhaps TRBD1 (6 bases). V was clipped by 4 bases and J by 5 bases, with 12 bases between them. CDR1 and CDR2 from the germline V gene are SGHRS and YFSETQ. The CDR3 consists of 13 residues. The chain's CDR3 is CASSNRVAETQYF. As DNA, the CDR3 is TGCGCCAGCAGCAACAGGGTTGCGGAGACCCAGTACTTC.

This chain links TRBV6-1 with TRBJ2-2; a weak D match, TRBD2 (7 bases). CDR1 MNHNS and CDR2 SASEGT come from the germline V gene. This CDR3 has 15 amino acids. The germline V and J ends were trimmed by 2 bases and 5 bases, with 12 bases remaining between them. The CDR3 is CASSELGGLTGELFF. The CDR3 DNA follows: TGTGCCAGCAGTGAACTGGGGGGGCTTACCGGGGAGCTGTTTTTT.

In DNA, the CDR3 is TGTGCCTCCTCAGGGAGCTATGGCTACACCTTC. Translated, it gives CASSGSYGYTF. V and J are TRBV10-3 and TRBJ1-2; TRBD1 is a possible D gene (5 bases). The CDR3 runs to 11 residues. V lost 11 bases and J lost 4, with 11 bases in between. Per germline, CDR1 ENHRY and CDR2 SYGVKD.

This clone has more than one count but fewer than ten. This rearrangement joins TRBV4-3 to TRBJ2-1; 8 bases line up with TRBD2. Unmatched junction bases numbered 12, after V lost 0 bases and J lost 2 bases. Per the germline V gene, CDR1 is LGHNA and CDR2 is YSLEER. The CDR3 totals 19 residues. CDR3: CASSQDPIAGLRAYNEQFF. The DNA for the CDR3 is TGCGCCAGCAGCCAAGATCCAATAGCGGGACTAAGGGCCTACAATGAGCAGTTCTTC.

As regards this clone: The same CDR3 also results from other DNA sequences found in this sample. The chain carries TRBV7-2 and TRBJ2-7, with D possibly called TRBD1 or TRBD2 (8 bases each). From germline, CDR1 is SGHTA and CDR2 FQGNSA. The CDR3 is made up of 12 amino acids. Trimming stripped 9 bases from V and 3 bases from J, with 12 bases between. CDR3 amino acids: CASSGTGYEQYF. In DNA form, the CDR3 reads TGTGCCAGTAGCGGGACAGGCTACGAGCAGTACTTC.

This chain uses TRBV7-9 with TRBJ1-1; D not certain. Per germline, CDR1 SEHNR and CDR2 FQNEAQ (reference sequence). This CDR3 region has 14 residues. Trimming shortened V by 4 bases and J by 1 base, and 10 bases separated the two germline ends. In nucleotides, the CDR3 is TGTGCCAGCAGCTCCCCGGGGAGGAACACTGAAGCTTTCTTT. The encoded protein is CASSSPGRNTEAFF.

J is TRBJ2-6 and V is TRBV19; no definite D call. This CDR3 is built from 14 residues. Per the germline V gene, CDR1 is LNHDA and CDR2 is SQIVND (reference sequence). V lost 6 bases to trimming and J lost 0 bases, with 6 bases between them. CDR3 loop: CASRAFSGANVLTF. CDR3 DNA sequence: TGTGCCAGTAGGGCCTTCTCTGGGGCCAACGTCCTGACTTTC.

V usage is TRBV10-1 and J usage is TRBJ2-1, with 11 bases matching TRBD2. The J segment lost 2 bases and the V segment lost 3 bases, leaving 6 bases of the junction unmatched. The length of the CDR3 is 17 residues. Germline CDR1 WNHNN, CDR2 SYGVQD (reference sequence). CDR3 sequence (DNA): TGCGCCAGCAGTGAAATTCCGGGACTAGCGGCCTACAATGAGCAGTTCTTC. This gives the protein CASSEIPGLAAYNEQFF.

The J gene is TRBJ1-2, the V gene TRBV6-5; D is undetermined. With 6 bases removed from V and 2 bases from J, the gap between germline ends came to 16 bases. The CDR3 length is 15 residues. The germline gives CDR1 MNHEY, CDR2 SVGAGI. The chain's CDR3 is CASRAGGGQNYGYTF. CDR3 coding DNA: TGTGCCAGCAGGGCCGGTGGTGGGCAGAACTATGGCTACACCTTC.

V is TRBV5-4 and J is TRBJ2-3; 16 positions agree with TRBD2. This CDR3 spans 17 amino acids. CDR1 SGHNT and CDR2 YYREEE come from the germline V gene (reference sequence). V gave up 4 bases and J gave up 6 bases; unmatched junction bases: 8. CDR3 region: CASSGGTSGGASDTQYF. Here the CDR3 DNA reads TGTGCCAGCAGCGGAGGGACTAGCGGGGGGGCATCGGATACGCAGTATTTT.

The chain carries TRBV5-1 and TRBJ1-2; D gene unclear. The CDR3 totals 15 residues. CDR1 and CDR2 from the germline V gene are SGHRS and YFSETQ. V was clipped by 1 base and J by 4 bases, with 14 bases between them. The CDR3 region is CASSLSPELPYGYTF. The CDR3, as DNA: TGCGCCAGCAGCTTGAGCCCTGAACTGCCCTATGGCTACACCTTC.

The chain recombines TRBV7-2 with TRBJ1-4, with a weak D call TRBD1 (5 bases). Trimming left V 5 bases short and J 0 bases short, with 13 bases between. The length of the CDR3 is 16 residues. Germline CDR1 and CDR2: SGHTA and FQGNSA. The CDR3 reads CASSLGRGTTNEKLFF. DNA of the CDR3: TGTGCCAGCAGCCTAGGTCGGGGGACAACTAATGAAAAACTGTTTTTT. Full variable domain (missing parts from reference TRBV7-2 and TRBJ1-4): GAGVSQSPSNKVTEKGKDVELRCDPISGHTALYWYRQSLGQGLEFLIYFQGNSAPDKSGLPSDRFSAERTGGSVSTLTIQRTQQEDSAVYLCASSLGRGTTNEKLFFGSGTQLSVL.

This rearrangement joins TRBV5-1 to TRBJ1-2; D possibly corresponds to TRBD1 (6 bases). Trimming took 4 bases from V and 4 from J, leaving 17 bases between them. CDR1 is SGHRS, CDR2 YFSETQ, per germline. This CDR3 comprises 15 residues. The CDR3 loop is CASSRKEGGTYGYTF. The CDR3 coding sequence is TGCGCCAGCAGCCGCAAGGAGGGGGGAACCTATGGCTACACCTTC.

The CDR3 DNA follows: TGTGCCAGTAGTAGGGGACAGTACTACGAGCAGTACTTC. Its translation is CASSRGQYYEQYF. The gene calls are TRBV19 and TRBJ2-7, with 7 positions matching TRBD1. Germline V lookup: CDR1 LNHDA, CDR2 SQIVND (reference sequence). The length of the CDR3 is 13 residues. The ends lost 4 bases at V and 3 bases at J; junction bases unmatched: 3.

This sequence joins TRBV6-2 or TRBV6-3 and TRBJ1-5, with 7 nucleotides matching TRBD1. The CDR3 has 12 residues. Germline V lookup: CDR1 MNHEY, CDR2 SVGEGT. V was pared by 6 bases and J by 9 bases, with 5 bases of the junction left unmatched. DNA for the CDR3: TGTGCCAGCAGCACAGGGGTCCGGCCCCAGCATTTT. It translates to CASSTGVRPQHF.

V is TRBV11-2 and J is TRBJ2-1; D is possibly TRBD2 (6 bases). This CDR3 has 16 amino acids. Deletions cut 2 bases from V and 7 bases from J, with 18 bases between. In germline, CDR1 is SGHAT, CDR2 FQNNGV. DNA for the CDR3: TGTGCCAGCAGCTTATTTGCCGGGAGTACGGGTAATGAGCAGTTCTTC. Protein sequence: CASSLFAGSTGNEQFF.

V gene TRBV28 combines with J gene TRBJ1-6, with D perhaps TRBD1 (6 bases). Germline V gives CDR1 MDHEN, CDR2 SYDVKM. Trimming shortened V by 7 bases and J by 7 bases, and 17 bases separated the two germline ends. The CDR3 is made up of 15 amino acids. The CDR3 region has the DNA TGTGCCAGCACCCCCCCGGGGGCTCGCAATTCACCCCTCCACTTT. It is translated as CASTPPGARNSPLHF.

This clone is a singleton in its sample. Here the CDR3 reads CASSPDYYEQYF. DNA for the CDR3: TGCGCCAGCAGCCCAGACTATTACGAGCAGTACTTC. The genes are TRBV5-1 and TRBJ2-7; tentatively, D is TRBD2 (5 bases). V was clipped by 4 bases and J by 4 bases, with 9 bases between them. This CDR3 has 12 residues. Germline loops: CDR1 SGHRS, CDR2 YFSETQ.

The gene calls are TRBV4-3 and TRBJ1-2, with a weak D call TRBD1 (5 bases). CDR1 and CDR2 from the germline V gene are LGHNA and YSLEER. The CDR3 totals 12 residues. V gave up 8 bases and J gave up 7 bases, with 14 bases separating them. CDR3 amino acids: CASSNQGPGYTF. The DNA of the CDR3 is TGCGCCAGCTCAAACCAGGGCCCTGGCTACACCTTC.

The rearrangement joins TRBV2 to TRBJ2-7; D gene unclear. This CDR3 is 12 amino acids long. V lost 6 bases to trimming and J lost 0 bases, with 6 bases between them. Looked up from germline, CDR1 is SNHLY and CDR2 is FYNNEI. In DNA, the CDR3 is TGTGCCAGCAGGGGTGACTCCTACGAGCAGTACTTC. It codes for CASRGDSYEQYF.

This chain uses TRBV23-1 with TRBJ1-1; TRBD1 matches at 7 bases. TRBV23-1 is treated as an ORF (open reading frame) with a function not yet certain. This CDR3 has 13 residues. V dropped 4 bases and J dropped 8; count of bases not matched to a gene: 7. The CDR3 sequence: CASSRPRDREAFF. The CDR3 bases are TGCGCCAGCAGTCGTCCCCGGGACAGAGAAGCTTTCTTT.

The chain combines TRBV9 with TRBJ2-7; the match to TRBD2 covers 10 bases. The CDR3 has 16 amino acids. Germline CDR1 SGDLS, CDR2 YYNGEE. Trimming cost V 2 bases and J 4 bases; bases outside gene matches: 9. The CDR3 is CASSVAASSGRYEQYF. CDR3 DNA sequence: TGTGCCAGCAGCGTCGCCGCGAGTAGCGGGAGGTACGAGCAGTACTTC.

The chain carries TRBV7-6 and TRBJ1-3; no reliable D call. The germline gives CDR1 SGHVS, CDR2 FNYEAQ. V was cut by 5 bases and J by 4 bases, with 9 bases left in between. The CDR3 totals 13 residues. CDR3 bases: TGTGCCAGCAGCCCCCAGGTGGGAAACACCATATATTTT. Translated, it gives CASSPQVGNTIYF.

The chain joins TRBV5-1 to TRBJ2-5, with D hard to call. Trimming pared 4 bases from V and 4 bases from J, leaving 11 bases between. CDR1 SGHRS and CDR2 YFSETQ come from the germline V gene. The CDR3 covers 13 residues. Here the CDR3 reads CASSLRHAETQYF. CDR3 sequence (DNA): TGCGCCAGCAGCCTCCGACATGCAGAGACCCAGTACTTC.

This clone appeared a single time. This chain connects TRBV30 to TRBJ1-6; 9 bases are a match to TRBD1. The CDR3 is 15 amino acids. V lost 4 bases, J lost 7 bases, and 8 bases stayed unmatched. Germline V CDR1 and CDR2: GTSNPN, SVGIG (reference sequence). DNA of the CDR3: TGTGCCTGGACCGTGGTAGACAGGGGGAATTCACCCCTCCACTTT. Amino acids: CAWTVVDRGNSPLHF.

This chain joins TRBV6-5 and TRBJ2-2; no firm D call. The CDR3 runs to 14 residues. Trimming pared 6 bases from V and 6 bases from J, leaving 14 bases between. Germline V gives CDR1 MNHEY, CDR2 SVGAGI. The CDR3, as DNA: TGTGCCAGCAGCCGGGTGGGCTACCCCGGGGAGCTGTTTTTT. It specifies CASSRVGYPGELFF.

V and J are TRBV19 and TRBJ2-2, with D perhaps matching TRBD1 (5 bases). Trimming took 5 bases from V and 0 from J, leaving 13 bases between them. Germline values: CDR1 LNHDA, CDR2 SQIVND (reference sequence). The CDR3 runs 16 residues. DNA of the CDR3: TGTGCCAGTAGTCCGAACAGGAGACCGAACACCGGGGAGCTGTTTTTT. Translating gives CASSPNRRPNTGELFF.

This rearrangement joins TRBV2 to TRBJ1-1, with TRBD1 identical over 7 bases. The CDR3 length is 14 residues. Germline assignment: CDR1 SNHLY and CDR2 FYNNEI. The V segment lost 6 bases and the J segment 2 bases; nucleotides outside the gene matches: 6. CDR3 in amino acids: CASRSRGLNTEAFF. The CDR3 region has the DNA TGTGCCAGCAGAAGTAGGGGGCTCAACACTGAAGCTTTCTTT.

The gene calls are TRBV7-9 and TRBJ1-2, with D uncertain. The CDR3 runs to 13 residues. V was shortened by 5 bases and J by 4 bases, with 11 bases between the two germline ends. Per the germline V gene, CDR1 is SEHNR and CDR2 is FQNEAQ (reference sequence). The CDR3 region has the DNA TGTGCCAGCAGCCCGGCCGCCTTCTATGGCTACACCTTC. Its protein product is CASSPAAFYGYTF.

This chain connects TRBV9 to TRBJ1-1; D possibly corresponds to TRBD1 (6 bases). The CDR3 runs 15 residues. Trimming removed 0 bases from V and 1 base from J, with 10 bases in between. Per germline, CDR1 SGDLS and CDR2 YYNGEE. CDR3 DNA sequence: TGTGCCAGCAGCGTAGGGGGGCAAGGGAACACTGAAGCTTTCTTT. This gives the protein CASSVGGQGNTEAFF.

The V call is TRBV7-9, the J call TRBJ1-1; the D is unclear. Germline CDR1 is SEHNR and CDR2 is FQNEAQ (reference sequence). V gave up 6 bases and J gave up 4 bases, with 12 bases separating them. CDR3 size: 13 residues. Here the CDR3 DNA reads TGTGCCAGCAGTGGGCAGAGCAGCACTGAAGCTTTCTTT. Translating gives CASSGQSSTEAFF.